This TCR beta chain is drawn from a study of blood T cells in healthy people across ages (dated by TCRdb to 2015 to 2017). With respect to the entire study: In model experiments, roughly one uniquely barcoded TCR beta cDNA molecule per two T cells was captured by template switching. Using deep sequencing normalized with unique cDNA molecular identifiers, the study measured how TCR beta repertoire diversity changes with age. The donors were divided into four age groups: young (average approximately 16 years), middle-aged (about 40), aged (approximately 59) and long-lived (roughly 82). To avoid experimental bias, donors of different ages were randomly spread across the sequencing lanes. For two donors (one aged 18 to 30 and one aged 80 or older), the study analyzed two additional independent replicas of 1 million unique cDNA reads from the same blood draw.

The library was built by means of 5' RACE. The instrument was an Illumina HiSeq 2500. The second PCR ran for about 7 to 11 cycles and used a J-beta primer mix along with a sample-barcoded 5' primer. A unique molecular identifier was introduced onto each TCR beta cDNA molecule by a template-switch 5' adaptor carrying 12 random nucleotides. Each sample yielded at least 2.5 million CDR3-containing paired-end reads. The Mint cDNA synthesis kit, primed by a TRBC-specific oligonucleotide, was used to synthesize first-strand cDNA from all RNA. Following uracil-DNA glycosylase treatment, a first 18-cycle PCR with universal primers M1SS and BC2_uni_R was performed on all cDNA. The original pipeline was this. For normalization, 1 million high-quality reads, each with a distinct molecular identifier, were randomly selected from each sample. Instead of being binned into consensus sequences, reads that shared molecular identifiers were thrown out. MiTCR, with a Q25 quality threshold and the strictest error-elimination algorithm, was used for CDR3 identification, clonotype clustering and error correction. A nonparametric unseen species model with Euler transformation was used to estimate lower-bound total TCR beta diversity. TCRdb reran the public reads through fastp at Q25 and MiXCR, keeping productive beta chains. Rows are combined by CDR3 protein, so each entry shows the most common genes and DNA. The V and J calls follow TCRdb's processing rather than the paper's. This sample has around 1.1 million distinct CDR3 sequences in its table, and around two fifths of those were observed once. In total, the top ten clones hold roughly 13% of the sample.

The donors were about 40 Caucasian individuals from Russia, aged 6 to 90 years, who were systemically healthy. Each donor gave 8 to 10 milliliters of peripheral blood, collected into EDTA-treated Vacutainer tubes. Ficoll-Paque density-gradient centrifugation was used to isolate PBMCs, with at least 7 million per sample. Trizol reagent was used to extract total RNA from the PBMCs, yielding at least 6 micrograms per sample. The percentages of naive CD45RAhigh/CD27high T cells were determined by flow cytometry on a PBMC aliquot from every donor. This clonotype was counted between two and nine times. The target of this receptor is not known. Base qualities were left out, and no much larger clone turns up one base away. Inclusive of the bounding cysteine and phenylalanine, the CDR3 is 13 residues long. Only the CDR3 region is kept as DNA, spanning 39 bases read in frame from base 1. The germline V gene specifies SQVTM as CDR1 and ANQGSEA as CDR2. The trim is 7 bases for V and 4 bases for J, with a gap of 13 bases between the germline ends.

General findings and caveats noted by the study authors: Since profiling was done on bulk unsorted PBMCs, naive and antigen-experienced compartments could not be conclusively compared. Donor CMV infection status was unknown, potentially confounding age-related changes in expanded clonotypes. Observed TCR beta diversity per million T cells fell roughly linearly with age, and a significant reduction was already apparent by age roughly 40. The long-lived group showed more naive CD4+ T cells, fewer expanded clones and increased TCR diversity than the aged group, suggesting age selection. There was a strong correlation between observed TCR beta diversity and the percentage of naive T cells measured by flow cytometry. Estimates of total diversity based on one million sequenced T cells were considered lower bounds and underestimates.

The sequenced material came from blood. The rearranged segments are TRBV29-1 and TRBJ1-4; no D gene can be assigned with confidence. The source of this sequence is a man aged 18 to 30 in good health. The sequenced DNA: TGCAGCGCCGCTGGCAGCTATAATGAAAAACTGTTTTTT. Translated, this gives CSAAGSYNEKLFF.